Listed below are T cell receptor beta chains from one sample, sequenced in a study of cytomegalovirus exposure and HLA in healthy donors. Sequencing was performed with immunoSEQ multiplex PCR; in TCRdb, only in-frame clones are kept and a portion is missing. The table has more than 85,000 clones, 90% to 95% seen once. The sample comprised PBMCs. The receptors here all came from a woman aged 30 to 39 in good health and CMV-seropositive. Each CDR3 is given with its conserved first and last residue. The D gene is left open where the match is weak. Rows may omit the clone size; those that give it use once, few, many or a size class.

len,d_gene,v_gene,j_gene,abundance,CDR3nt,CDR3aa
12,.,TRBV28,TRBJ2-3,.,TGTGCCAGCAGAACTAGCACAGATACGCAGTATTTT,CASRTSTDTQYF
13,TRBD2,TRBV28,TRBJ2-7,.,TGTGCCGCCAGCGGGAGTCGAAAGAACGAGCAGTACTTC,CAASGSRKNEQYF
14,TRBD2,TRBV5-4,TRBJ2-5,.,TGTGCCAGCAGCACGGCGGGAGGGCTGGAGACCCAGTACTTC,CASSTAGGLETQYF
15,TRBD1,TRBV5-1,TRBJ2-1,.,TGCGCCAGCAGCGGGGGACAGGAGCCGTACAATGAGCAGTTCTTC,CASSGGQEPYNEQFF
15,TRBD1,TRBV5-5,TRBJ1-2,.,TGTGCCAGCAGCTTGGGCAATACAGGGGCCTATGGCTACACCTTC,CASSLGNTGAYGYTF
17,TRBD1,TRBV28,TRBJ2-5,once,TGTGCCAGCAGTTTAGGGGTCCGGGGACAGGGTCAAGAGACCCAGTACTTC,CASSLGVRGQGQETQYF
13,.,TRBV4-1,TRBJ2-1,.,TGCGCCAGCAGCCAAGTCATCGGGACAGAGCAGTTCTTC,CASSQVIGTEQFF
16,.,TRBV29-1,TRBJ1-1,.,TGCAGCGTTGTGGAAGGTTGGGGAGTGGGAGACACTGAAGCTTTCTTT,CSVVEGWGVGDTEAFF
19,TRBD2,TRBV28,TRBJ2-2,.,TGTGCCAGCGACGAGGGGGGACTAGCGGGAGGGCCGGTCACCGGGGAGCTGTTTTTT,CASDEGGLAGGPVTGELFF
15,.,TRBV28,TRBJ1-1,.,TGTGCCAGCAGTCAAATCGACATTCTCAACACTGAAGCTTTCTTT,CASSQIDILNTEAFF
13,.,TRBV6-6,TRBJ1-4,once,TGTGCCAGCAGTTACAGCGGTAATGAAAAACTGTTTTTT,CASSYSGNEKLFF
15,.,TRBV15,TRBJ2-1,.,TGTGCCACCAGCAGAGATCGGCGGGCAGACAATGAGCAGTTCTTC,CATSRDRRADNEQFF
15,TRBD1,TRBV5-8,TRBJ2-3,.,TGTGCCAGCATACAAGCGGGACAGGGCACGGATACGCAGTATTTT,CASIQAGQGTDTQYF
14,.,TRBV4-1,TRBJ1-4,.,TGCGCCAGCAGCCAAGCTGGGGGCGATGAAAAACTGTTTTTT,CASSQAGGDEKLFF
16,TRBD1,TRBV5-1,TRBJ1-2,once,TGCGCCAGCAGCTCGGGACAGACAGACTTAAACTATGGCTACACCTTC,CASSSGQTDLNYGYTF